The TCR beta chain described here comes from a study of read filtering for tumor transcriptome and immune sequencing. Study overall: Per sample, TCR-region reads ranged about 4.05 to 10.27 million by IR-seq, 85 to 1273 by RNA-seq. The study's findings and limits: Roughly 82% of IR-seq clonotypes had a single read, yet these held approximately 3.7% of reads.

Molecular barcoded adaptors covering alpha/delta and beta/gamma chains were used on roughly 370 ng RNA. Each CDR3 protein is one row after TCRdb ran MiXCR on the reads. The sample lists about 23,000 distinct CDR3 sequences, approximately 13% occurring once. Germline CDR1 and CDR2: DFQATT and SNEGSKA (reference sequence). This CDR3 is built from 16 residues. For this clonotype: What it binds is not known. A much larger clonotype is one base distant, so this may be a read error.

The source is a donor at least 40 years old with multiple myeloma. The rearrangement joins TRBV20-1 to TRBJ2-5; 8 bases map to TRBD1. Sequenced material: a population of CD138-negative cells sorted from bone marrow. In DNA, the CDR3 is TGCAGTGCTAGACCTCAGTTAGGGACAGGACAAGAGGCCCAGTACTTC. Amino acid sequence: CSARPQLGTGQEAQYF.